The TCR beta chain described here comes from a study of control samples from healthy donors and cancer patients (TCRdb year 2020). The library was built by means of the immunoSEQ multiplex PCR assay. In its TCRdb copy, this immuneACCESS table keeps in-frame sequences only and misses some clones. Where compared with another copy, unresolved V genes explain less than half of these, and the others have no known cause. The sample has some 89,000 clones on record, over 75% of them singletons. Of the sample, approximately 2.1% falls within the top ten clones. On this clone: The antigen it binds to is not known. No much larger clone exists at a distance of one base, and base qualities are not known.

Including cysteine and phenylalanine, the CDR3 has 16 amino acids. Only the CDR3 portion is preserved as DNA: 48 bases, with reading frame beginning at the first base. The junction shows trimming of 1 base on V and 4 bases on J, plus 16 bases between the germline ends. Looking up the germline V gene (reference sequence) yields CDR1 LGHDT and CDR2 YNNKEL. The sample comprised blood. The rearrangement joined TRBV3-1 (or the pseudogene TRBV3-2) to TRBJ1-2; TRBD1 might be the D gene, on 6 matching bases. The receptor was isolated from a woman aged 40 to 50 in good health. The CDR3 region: CASSQGSGDLIYGYTF. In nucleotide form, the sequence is TGTGCCAGCAGCCAAGGATCAGGGGATCTAATCTATGGCTACACCTTC.